This paragraph covers one T cell receptor beta chain sequence. Its antigen is currently unknown. Sequencing was performed with immunoSEQ multiplex PCR; in TCRdb, only in-frame clones are kept and a portion is missing. The sample has under 150,000 clones; about 91% are singletons. Germline V gene sequence: CDR1 MDHEN, CDR2 SYDVKM. J gave up 7 bases and V 2 bases, and 12 bases lay outside the gene matches. CDR3 length: 17 amino acids. The data were taken from a study of T cell responses to AZD1222 COVID-19 vaccine. Points from the study as a whole: White British ancestry dominated among donors, who included more females, and clonal diversity was possibly underestimated.

Sequencing was performed on peripheral blood, taken 28 days after the second AZD1222 dose. The source of this sequence is an adult who received the AZD1222 COVID-19 vaccine. V gene TRBV28 combines with J gene TRBJ1-4; TRBD1 aligns across 8 bases. The CDR3 region is CASSLRFPRTGTEKLFF. CDR3 bases: TGTGCCAGCAGTTTAAGGTTCCCCCGGACAGGGACTGAAAAACTGTTTTTT.